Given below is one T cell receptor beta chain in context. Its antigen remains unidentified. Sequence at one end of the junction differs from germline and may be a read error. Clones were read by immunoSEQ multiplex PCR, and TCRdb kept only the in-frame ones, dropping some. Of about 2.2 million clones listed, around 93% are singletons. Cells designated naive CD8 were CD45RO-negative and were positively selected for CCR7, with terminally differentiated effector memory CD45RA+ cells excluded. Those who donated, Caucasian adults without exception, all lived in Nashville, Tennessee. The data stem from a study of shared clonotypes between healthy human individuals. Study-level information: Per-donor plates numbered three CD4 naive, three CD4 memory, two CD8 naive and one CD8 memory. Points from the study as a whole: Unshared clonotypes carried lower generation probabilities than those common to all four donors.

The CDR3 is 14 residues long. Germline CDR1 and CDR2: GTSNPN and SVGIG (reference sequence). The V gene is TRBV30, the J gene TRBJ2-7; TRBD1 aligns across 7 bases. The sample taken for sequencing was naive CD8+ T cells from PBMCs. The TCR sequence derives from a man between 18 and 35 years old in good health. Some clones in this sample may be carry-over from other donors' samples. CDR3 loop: CASSGDSRFYEQYF. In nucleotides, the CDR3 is TGTGCCTCGAGTGGGGACAGTAGATTTTACGAGCAGTACTTC.